The source of this T cell receptor beta chain is a study of blood T cell repertoires in COVID-19. As processed by the authors: Reference gene primer amplification gave nucleated cell count estimates. Data came from immunoSEQ multiplex PCR; TCRdb stores just in-frame clones and leaves some out. The V and J calls and clone size come from that table; D and trimming were worked out from the DNA. The sample lists 35,000 to 40,000 clones, 75% to 90% occurring once. The CDR3 runs 16 residues. With 4 bases removed from V and 1 base from J, the gap between germline ends came to 17 bases. The clonotype comes from a man between 65 and 80 years old with acute or convalescent COVID-19. Sequencing input: peripheral blood. The J gene is TRBJ1-1, the V gene TRBV5-3, with a tentative D call TRBD1 (5 bases). TRBV5-3 is an ORF, with its function uncertain. CDR3 sequence reads: CARSPALDSPNTEAFF. CDR3 bases: TGTGCCAGAAGCCCGGCCCTTGACAGCCCGAACACTGAAGCTTTCTTT.